This T cell receptor (beta chain) was retrieved from a study of cytotoxic CD8 clonotypes in ibrutinib-treated CLL. Sequenced by immunoSEQ multiplex PCR; TCRdb stores in-frame clones only, minus some. This sample yields some 200,000 clones, of which about 75% are seen a single time; over 5.5% belongs to the top ten. In germline, CDR1 is SGDLS, CDR2 YYNGEE. Losses at the gene ends were 3 bases for V and 2 bases for J; bases not matched to a gene: 5. The CDR3 totals 15 residues. The source material was PBMCs, sampled after 12 months of ibrutinib treatment. This receptor was taken from a human donor with chronic lymphocytic leukemia. V usage is TRBV9 and J usage is TRBJ2-7; 10 bases line up with TRBD2. The CDR3 nucleotides are TGTGCCAGCAGCGGTCGGACTAGCGGCGCCTACGAGCAGTACTTC. It is translated as CASSGRTSGAYEQYF.